This TCR beta chain was sequenced during a study of T cell repertoires in cytomegalovirus infection. Study at large: Matching HLA type, along with CMV infection, was indicated by public TCR beta signatures.

Notes on the study in general: CMV-specific TCR beta clonotypes restricted by HLA-C dominated the ex vivo response. The cumulative frequency of public TCR beta families distinguished individuals who carried CMV together with the relevant HLA.

Worth noting for this clonotype: The antigen is unknown. At one of its ends the junction is not consistent with the germline gene, which may arise from a read error.

The germline V gene has CDR1 SGHNT and CDR2 YYREEE (reference sequence). This CDR3 comprises 13 residues. MiXCR, applied by TCRdb to the reads, yields one record per CDR3 protein. The sample lists about 490,000 distinct CDR3 sequences, approximately 15% occurring once. The TCR originated in a human donor in good health (CMV status not recorded). Some clones in this sample may be carry-over from other donors' samples. The chain joins TRBV5-4 to TRBJ2-2; 7 bases fit TRBD1. The source material was CD8+ T cells from PBMCs. The CDR3 reads CGTGAWAAGELFF. CDR3 bases: TGCGGAACAGGGGCCTGGGCGGCCGGGGAGCTGTTTTTT.